Many counts were recorded for the clone carrying this T cell receptor (beta chain). Its antigen is not known. CDR3 length equals 17 residues. The germline V gene encodes CDR1 MNHEY and CDR2 SVGAGI. Trimming cost V 5 bases and J 1 base; bases outside gene matches: 12. The data originate from a study of T cell repertoires in cytomegalovirus infection. The wider study: Indications of both CMV infection and matching HLA type were provided by public TCR beta signatures.

TCRdb re-analysed the reads in MiXCR, keeping a single row per CDR3 protein. Of some 900,000 distinct CDR3 sequences listed, less than 35% are singletons. Broader study findings: Summed frequency of public TCR beta families distinguished CMV carriers with the relevant HLA.

The rearrangement joins TRBV6-5 to TRBJ2-5, with 8 bases matching TRBD2. Sample: cultured CD8+ T cells from PBMCs, taken from culture after CMV antigen stimulation. This sequence was found in a human donor in good health (CMV status not recorded). Some clones in this sample may be carry-over from other donors' samples. Written as DNA, the CDR3 is TGTGCCAGCAGTCCCTACCCTATCGGGGGGGCCCAAGAGACCCAGTACTTC. Encoded protein: CASSPYPIGGAQETQYF.